The next 24 T cell receptor beta chains were all read from a single sample in a study of cytomegalovirus exposure and HLA in healthy donors (dated by TCRdb to the late 2010s). Library prep was done by the immunoSEQ multiplex PCR assay. The multiplex PCR relied on a mix of 60 forward primers for TCR Vbeta segments and 13 reverse primers for TCR Jbeta segments. TCRdb's version of the immuneACCESS table is confined to in-frame rearrangements and falls short of the full clone set. An unresolved V gene accounts for under half of the shortfall where checked; the remainder is of unknown origin. Counted in this sample were some 160,000 clones; 60% to 85% of them appeared once. Approximately 1.4% of the sample goes to the ten largest clones. Sequencing was carried out using PBMCs. The receptors shown here come from a woman under 40 in good health and CMV-seronegative.

V gene TRBV5-1 combines with J gene TRBJ2-3; 7 bases align to TRBD1. CDR1 SGHRS and CDR2 YFSETQ come from the germline V gene. Germline trimming cut 0 bases from V and 10 bases from J; bases unmatched to any gene: 5. CDR3 length: 13 amino acids. CDR3 sequence reads: CASSLEGAHAQYF. CDR3 DNA sequence: TGCGCCAGCAGCTTGGAGGGGGCTCACGCGCAGTATTTT.

The V gene is TRBV19, the J gene TRBJ1-3, with a weak D call TRBD1 (5 bases). The germline V gene has CDR1 LNHDA and CDR2 SQIVND (reference sequence). The V and J ends lost 3 bases and 2 bases respectively, with 8 bases between them. The CDR3 length is 14 residues. The CDR3 reads CASSIRGTGNTIYF. CDR3 bases: TGTGCCAGTAGTATTAGGGGAACTGGAAACACCATATATTTT.

The chain links TRBV5-1 to TRBJ2-3; D is unclear. CDR1 is SGHRS, CDR2 YFSETQ, per germline. Trimming took 0 bases from V and 4 from J, leaving 9 bases between them. The CDR3 sequence is 14 residues long. The CDR3 is CASSLGTPSDTQYF. CDR3 in DNA: TGCGCCAGCAGCTTGGGCACACCCTCAGATACGCAGTATTTT.

The chain has TRBV2 and TRBJ1-5; 10 nucleotides align to TRBD1. Trimming took 5 bases from V and 6 from J; bases not matched to a gene: 7. Germline CDR1 SNHLY, CDR2 FYNNEI. This CDR3 contains 15 residues. CDR3 residues: CASSTGQGEGQPQHF. CDR3 coding DNA: TGTGCCAGCAGTACCGGACAGGGGGAGGGTCAGCCCCAGCATTTT.

The rearrangement links TRBV4-1 to TRBJ2-7; no firm D call. The CDR3 totals 17 residues. V was clipped by 2 bases and J by 3 bases, with 20 bases between them. CDR1 is MGHRA and CDR2 is YSYEKL in the germline V gene. The CDR3 nucleotides are TGCGCCAGCAGCCAAAGCCCTCTAGGCCGCGCCGGCTACGAGCAGTACTTC. It is translated as CASSQSPLGRAGYEQYF.

V gene TRBV27 combines with J gene TRBJ1-5; tentatively, D is TRBD1 (5 bases). With 2 bases removed from V and 7 bases from J, the gap between germline ends came to 18 bases. CDR1 and CDR2 from the germline V gene are MNHEY and SMNVEV (reference sequence). This CDR3 is 16 amino acids long. CDR3 region: CASSLIYGGVGQPQHF. As DNA, the CDR3 is TGTGCCAGCAGTTTAATCTATGGAGGGGTAGGGCAGCCCCAGCATTTT.

This chain uses TRBV6-1 with TRBJ2-5; 7 bases line up with TRBD1. The CDR3 covers 16 residues. The V segment lost 4 bases and the J segment 4 bases; nucleotides outside the gene matches: 12. CDR1 is MNHNS and CDR2 is SASEGT in the germline V gene. CDR3 sequence reads: CASSAGKLTGRETQYF. In DNA, the CDR3 is TGTGCCAGCAGTGCGGGAAAACTGACAGGGAGAGAGACCCAGTACTTC.

This chain connects TRBV11-2 to TRBJ2-1, with a tentative D call TRBD2 (6 bases). V was clipped by 3 bases and J by 6 bases, with 12 bases between them. Germline V gene data show CDR1 as SGHAT and CDR2 as FQNNGV. This CDR3 is built from 14 residues. The CDR3 bases are TGTGCCAGCAGCTTTGTGGGCGGGGTCAATGAGCAGTTCTTC. It translates to CASSFVGGVNEQFF. Supplemented by reference TRBV11-2 and TRBJ2-1, the full variable domain reads EAGVAQSPRYKIIEKRQSVAFWCNPISGHATLYWYQQILGQGPKLLIQFQNNGVVDDSQLPKDRFSAERLKGVDSTLKIQPAKLEDSAVYLCASSFVGGVNEQFFGPGTRLTVL.

This chain links TRBV11-1 with TRBJ2-1, with 9 bases matching TRBD2. Germline values: CDR1 SGHAT, CDR2 FQDESV (reference sequence). The ends lost 5 bases at V and 13 bases at J; junction bases unmatched: 18. The CDR3 extends over 16 amino acids. CDR3 DNA sequence: TGTGCCAGCAGCGCCTTAGAGCGGGGGGCCACGGGTGCCCAGTTCTTC. Residues: CASSALERGATGAQFF.

The gene calls are TRBV30 and TRBJ2-6; 7 nucleotides agree with TRBD2. The germline V gene has CDR1 GTSNPN and CDR2 SVGIG (reference sequence). Unmatched junction bases numbered 9, after V lost 0 bases and J lost 4 bases. CDR3 length: 17 residues. CDR3 coding DNA: TGTGCCTGGAGTGTACGGGGGGTAAGCTCCGGGGCCAACGTCCTGACTTTC. Residues: CAWSVRGVSSGANVLTF.

This clone was seen only once. The chain combines TRBV30 with TRBJ1-3, with 7 bases matching TRBD1. V lost 0 bases to trimming and J lost 5 bases; unmatched junction nucleotides: 16. This CDR3 contains 18 residues. The V gene's germline CDR1 is GTSNPN and CDR2 SVGIG (reference sequence). The CDR3 DNA reads TGTGCCTGGAGTGTACTATCGCCAGGGACAGACTTACGAAACACCATATATTTT. It translates to CAWSVLSPGTDLRNTIYF.

V gene TRBV2 combines with J gene TRBJ1-5; TRBD1 might be the D (6 bases). Germline-derived CDR1 and CDR2 are SNHLY and FYNNEI. Trimming took off 4 bases at V and 3 bases at J, with 10 bases between the two ends. CDR3 size: 14 residues. The CDR3 region is CASSVDSLNQPQHF. CDR3 DNA: TGTGCCAGCAGTGTGGACAGTCTCAATCAGCCCCAGCATTTT. Full variable domain (remainder filled in from reference TRBV2 and TRBJ1-5): EPEVTQTPSHQVTQMGQEVILRCVPISNHLYFYWYRQILGQKVEFLVSFYNNEISEKSEIFDDQFSVERPDGSNFTLKIRSTKLEDSAMYFCASSVDSLNQPQHFGDGTRLSIL.

The chain links TRBV5-1 to TRBJ2-7, with 8 nucleotides matching TRBD2. Germline trimming cut 0 bases from V and 1 base from J; bases unmatched to any gene: 3. Germline CDR1 reads SGHRS; CDR2 reads YFSETQ. The CDR3 has 15 residues. The CDR3 nucleotides are TGCGCCAGCAGCTTGGATACTAGCGGATCCTACGAGCAGTACTTC. This gives the protein CASSLDTSGSYEQYF.

The chain employs TRBV27 and TRBJ2-7; perhaps TRBD2 as D (5 bases). CDR3 size: 12 residues. In germline, CDR1 is MNHEY, CDR2 SMNVEV (reference sequence). V lost 5 bases and J lost 5, with 10 bases in between. The CDR3 region has the DNA TGTGCCAGCAGTCTCCTGGGAGACGAGCAGTACTTC. Amino acid sequence: CASSLLGDEQYF.

V usage is TRBV25-1 and J usage is TRBJ1-1, with D possibly TRBD1 on 5 matching bases. Trimming left V 3 bases short and J 8 bases short, with 10 bases between. Germline assignment: CDR1 MGHDK and CDR2 SYGVNS. This CDR3 is 12 amino acids long. In DNA form, the CDR3 reads TGTGCCAGCAGTGACAGGACACTCGAAGCTTTCTTT. It yields the protein CASSDRTLEAFF. The full variable domain, rest sourced from reference TRBV25-1 and TRBJ1-1, is EADIYQTPRYLVIGTGKKITLECSQTMGHDKMYWYQQDPGMELHLIHYSYGVNSTEKGDLSSESTVSRIRTEHFPLTLESARPSHTSQYLCASSDRTLEAFFGQGTRLTVV.

The chain employs TRBV6-6 and TRBJ1-3, with D possibly being TRBD1 (6 bases). The germline V gene encodes CDR1 MNHNY and CDR2 SVGAGI (reference sequence). The CDR3 has 14 amino acids. The ends were cut back, 5 bases at V and 4 bases at J, with 12 bases in the middle. The CDR3 coding sequence is TGTGCCAGCAGTCCCCTCGGACAGGGAAACACCATATATTTT. It encodes CASSPLGQGNTIYF.

About this clone itself: The sample contains more than one DNA sequence encoding this CDR3. The chain carries TRBV6-5 and TRBJ1-2; TRBD1 might be the D (6 bases). Trimming cost V 0 bases and J 6 bases, with 14 bases left between them. Germline assignment: CDR1 MNHEY and CDR2 SVGAGI. The CDR3 consists of 15 residues. DNA for the CDR3: TGTGCCAGCAGTTACTCAGCGGGGGCAGGGGATGGCTACACCTTC. Its protein is CASSYSAGAGDGYTF.

V and J are TRBV25-1 and TRBJ1-4; D is ambiguous. The CDR3 extends over 15 amino acids. V lost 1 base and J lost 6, with 12 bases in between. Germline lookup yields CDR1 MGHDK and CDR2 SYGVNS. CDR3 protein: CASSESGTGDEKLFF. The DNA of the CDR3 is TGTGCCAGCAGTGAATCTGGAACGGGTGATGAAAAACTGTTTTTT.

This clone has a handful of counts. V is TRBV5-4 and J is TRBJ2-4, with D possibly being TRBD1 (6 bases). The germline V and J ends were trimmed by 2 bases and 9 bases, with 15 bases remaining between them. The CDR3 consists of 14 residues. The germline CDR1 and CDR2 sequences are SGHNT and YYREEE (reference sequence). The CDR3 region has the DNA TGTGCCAGCAGCTTTCAAACAGGGCTGGGCATTCAGTACTTC. Its translation: CASSFQTGLGIQYF.

This clone was observed a handful of times. This sequence joins TRBV29-1 and TRBJ2-5; 8 nucleotides align to TRBD2. This CDR3 is built from 12 residues. V was pared by 6 bases and J by 5 bases, with 5 bases of the junction left unmatched. Germline assignment: CDR1 SQVTM and CDR2 ANQGSEA. CDR3 in amino acids: CSVDGGAETQYF. The CDR3, as DNA: TGCAGCGTGGACGGGGGGGCCGAGACCCAGTACTTC. Full variable domain (outside the CDR3, taken from reference TRBV29-1 and TRBJ2-5): SAVISQKPSRDICQRGTSLTIQCQVDSQVTMMFWYRQQPGQSLTLIATANQGSEATYESGFVIDKFPISRPNLTFSTLTVSNMSPEDSSIYLCSVDGGAETQYFGPGTRLLVL.

CDR3 coding DNA: TGTGCCAGCAGCCTTTGGGGAGGTGGGAAGGTCGCCTACGAGCAGTACTTC. Translated: CASSLWGGGKVAYEQYF. The V and J genes are TRBV21-1 and TRBJ2-7; TRBD2 is taken as the D call from the table, unchecked against the DNA. TRBV21-1 is assigned pseudogene status. The CDR3 loop spans 17 amino acids.

This chain links TRBV6-4 with TRBJ1-2; D might be TRBD1 (6 bases). Trimming took off 3 bases at V and 4 bases at J, with 9 bases between the two ends. CDR1 and CDR2 (germline): MRHNA, SNTAGT. CDR3 length: 13 amino acids. In nucleotides, the CDR3 is TGTGCCAGCAGTGAACAGGGTGGCTATGGCTACACCTTC. Translating gives CASSEQGGYGYTF.

This clone was detected only a few times. V usage is TRBV11-3 and J usage is TRBJ2-7; D is perhaps TRBD2 (6 bases). The CDR3 runs to 12 residues. The germline CDR1 and CDR2 sequences are SGHNT and YENEEA. V lost 3 bases and J 4 bases, leaving 7 bases between the germline ends. The CDR3 DNA reads TGTGCCAGCAGCTTCGGGGGTTACGAGCAGTACTTC. Its protein is CASSFGGYEQYF.

The chain employs TRBV18 and TRBJ1-2; the D gene is possibly TRBD1 (6 bases). Trimming removed 3 bases from V and 2 bases from J, with 10 bases in between. The CDR3 loop spans 14 amino acids. The germline CDR1 and CDR2 sequences are KGHSH and LQKENI. CDR3 protein: CASSPTGKNYGYTF. The CDR3 DNA is TGTGCCAGCTCACCCACAGGGAAAAACTATGGCTACACCTTC. The variable domain in full, completed from reference TRBV18 and TRBJ1-2, reads NAGVMQNPRHLVRRRGQEARLRCSPMKGHSHVYWYRQLPEEGLKFMVYLQKENIIDESGMPKERFSAEFPKEGPSILRIQQVVRGDSAAYFCASSPTGKNYGYTFGSGTRLTVV.